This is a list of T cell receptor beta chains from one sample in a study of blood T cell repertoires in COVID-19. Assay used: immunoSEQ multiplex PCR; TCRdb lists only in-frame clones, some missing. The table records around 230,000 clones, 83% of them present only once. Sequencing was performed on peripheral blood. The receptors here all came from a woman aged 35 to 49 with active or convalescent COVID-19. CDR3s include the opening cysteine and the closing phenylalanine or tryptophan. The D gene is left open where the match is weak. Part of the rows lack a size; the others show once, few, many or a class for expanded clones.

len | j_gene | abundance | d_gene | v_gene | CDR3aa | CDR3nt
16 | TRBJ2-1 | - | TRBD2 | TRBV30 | CAWSISSSGAHNEQFF | TGTGCCTGGAGTATTTCCTCTAGCGGGGCACACAATGAGCAGTTCTTC
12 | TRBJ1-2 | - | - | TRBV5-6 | CASRGVNYGYTF | TGTGCCAGCAGAGGGGTAAACTATGGCTACACCTTC
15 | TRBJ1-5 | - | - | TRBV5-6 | CASSLDGSSNQPQHF | TGTGCCAGCAGCTTGGATGGCAGTAGCAATCAGCCCCAGCATTTT
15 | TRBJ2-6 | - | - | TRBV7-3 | CASSLSAPGANVLTF | TGTGCCAGCAGCTTATCCGCGCCTGGGGCCAACGTCCTGACTTTC
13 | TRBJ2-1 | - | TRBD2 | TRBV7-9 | CASGGGPGNEQFF | TGTGCCAGCGGCGGGGGGCCCGGCAATGAGCAGTTCTTC
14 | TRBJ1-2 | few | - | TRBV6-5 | CAITAGWVNYGYTF | TGTGCCATAACCGCAGGGTGGGTTAACTATGGCTACACCTTC
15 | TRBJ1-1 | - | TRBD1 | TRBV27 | CASRIPGTGNTEAFF | TGTGCCAGCAGAATCCCCGGGACAGGGAACACTGAAGCTTTCTTT
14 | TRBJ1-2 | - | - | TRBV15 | CATKPGADNYGYTF | TGTGCCACGAAACCGGGAGCTGATAACTATGGCTACACCTTC
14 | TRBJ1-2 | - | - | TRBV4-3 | CASSPVPTNYGYTF | TGCGCCAGCAGCCCAGTCCCGACAAACTATGGCTACACCTTC
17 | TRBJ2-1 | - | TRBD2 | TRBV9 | CASSEASSGRAYNEQFF | TGTGCCAGCAGCGAGGCCTCTAGCGGGAGGGCCTACAATGAGCAGTTCTTC
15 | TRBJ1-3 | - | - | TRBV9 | CASSGGRGSGNTIYF | TGTGCCAGCAGCGGAGGACGGGGCTCTGGAAACACCATATATTTT
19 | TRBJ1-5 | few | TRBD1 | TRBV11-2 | CASSLGTGQGIYSNQPQHF | TGTGCCAGCAGCTTAGGGACGGGACAGGGGATTTATAGCAATCAGCCCCAGCATTTT
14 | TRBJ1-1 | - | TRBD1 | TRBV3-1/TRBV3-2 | CASRREGANTEAFF | TGTGCCAGCAGGCGGGAGGGGGCAAACACTGAAGCTTTCTTT
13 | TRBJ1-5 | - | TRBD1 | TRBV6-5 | CASRGQTNQPQHF | TGTGCCAGCAGGGGACAGACTAATCAGCCCCAGCATTTT
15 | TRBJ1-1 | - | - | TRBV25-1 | CASSDQALRGTEAFF | TGTGCCAGCAGTGACCAGGCCCTAAGGGGCACTGAAGCTTTCTTT
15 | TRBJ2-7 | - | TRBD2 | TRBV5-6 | CASSWGLAGGGEQYF | TGTGCCAGCAGCTGGGGACTAGCGGGAGGTGGCGAGCAGTACTTC
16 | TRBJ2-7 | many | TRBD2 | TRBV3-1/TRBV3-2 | CASSQPGLAGASEQYF | TGTGCCAGCAGCCAACCGGGACTAGCGGGAGCGAGTGAGCAGTACTTC
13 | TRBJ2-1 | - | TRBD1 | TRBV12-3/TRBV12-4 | CASSFGTVNEQFF | TGTGCCAGCAGTTTCGGGACAGTCAATGAGCAGTTCTTC
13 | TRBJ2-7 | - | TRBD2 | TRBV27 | CASRVSGGDEQYF | TGTGCCAGCAGGGTTAGCGGGGGGGACGAGCAGTACTTC
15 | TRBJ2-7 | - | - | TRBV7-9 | CASSRQLHRVYEQYF | TGTGCCAGCAGCCGTCAGTTACACAGGGTTTACGAGCAGTACTTC
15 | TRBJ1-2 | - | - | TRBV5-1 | CASSLGGGADYGYTF | TGCGCCAGCAGCTTGGGCGGGGGGGCTGACTATGGCTACACCTTC
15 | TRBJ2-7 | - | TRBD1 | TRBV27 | CASIAGGTGAYEQYF | TGTGCCAGCATTGCCGGAGGGACAGGGGCCTACGAGCAGTACTTC
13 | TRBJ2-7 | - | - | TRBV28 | CASSWTVEYEQYF | TGTGCCAGCAGTTGGACAGTCGAGTACGAGCAGTACTTC
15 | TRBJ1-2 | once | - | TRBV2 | CASREPPGRDYGYTF | TGTGCCAGCAGAGAACCCCCCGGTAGAGACTATGGCTACACCTTC
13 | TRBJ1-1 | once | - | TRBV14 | CASSQDLVGEAFF | TGTGCCAGCAGCCAAGATCTCGTCGGGGAAGCTTTCTTT
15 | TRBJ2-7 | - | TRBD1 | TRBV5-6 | CASSLGAGGRYEQYF | TGTGCCAGCAGCTTGGGGGCAGGGGGTCGCTACGAGCAGTACTTC
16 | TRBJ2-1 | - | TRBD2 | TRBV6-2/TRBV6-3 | CASTPRTSGEYNEQFF | TGTGCCAGCACCCCAAGGACTAGCGGGGAATACAATGAGCAGTTCTTC
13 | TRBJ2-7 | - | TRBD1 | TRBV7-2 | CASSEGQSYEQYF | TGTGCCAGCAGCGAGGGACAGAGCTACGAGCAGTACTTC
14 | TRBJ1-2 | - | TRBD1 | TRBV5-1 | CASSPGQGGDGYTF | TGCGCCAGCAGCCCCGGACAGGGTGGGGATGGCTACACCTTC
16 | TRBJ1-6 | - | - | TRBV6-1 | CASSEGGPSFNSPLHF | TGTGCCAGCAGTGAGGGGGGGCCCTCTTTTAATTCACCCCTCCACTTT
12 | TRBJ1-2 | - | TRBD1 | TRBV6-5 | CASRTGGYGYTF | TGTGCCAGCAGGACAGGGGGCTATGGCTACACCTTC
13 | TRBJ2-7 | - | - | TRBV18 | CASSPTPGVEQYF | TGTGCCAGCTCACCGACCCCAGGGGTCGAGCAGTACTTC
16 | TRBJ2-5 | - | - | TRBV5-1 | CASSSGDSPLWETQYF | TGCGCCAGCAGCTCGGGGGACAGCCCGCTCTGGGAGACCCAGTACTTC
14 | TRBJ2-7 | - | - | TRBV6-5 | CASSSGRLPYEQYF | TGTGCCAGCAGTTCGGGAAGGCTGCCCTACGAGCAGTACTTC
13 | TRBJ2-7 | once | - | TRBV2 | CASRVEQTYEQYF | TGTGCCAGCAGGGTTGAACAGACCTACGAGCAGTACTTC
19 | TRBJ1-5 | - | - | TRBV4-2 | CASSQDPLRNRGANQPQHF | TGTGCCAGCAGCCAAGATCCCCTACGGAATCGGGGGGCCAATCAGCCCCAGCATTTT
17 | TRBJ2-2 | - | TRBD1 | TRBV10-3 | CAISPLDRAGNTGELFF | TGTGCCATCAGCCCCCTAGACAGGGCCGGGAACACCGGGGAGCTGTTTTTT
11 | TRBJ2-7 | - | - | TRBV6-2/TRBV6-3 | CASSFYYEQYF | TGTGCCAGCAGTTTTTACTACGAGCAGTACTTC
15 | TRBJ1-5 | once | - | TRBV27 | CASSLGRGGDQPQHF | TGTGCCAGCAGTTTAGGTCGGGGGGGCGATCAGCCCCAGCATTTT
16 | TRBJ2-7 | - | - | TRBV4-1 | CASSQGNSGSSYEQYF | TGCGCCAGCAGCCAAGGCAATAGCGGTAGCTCCTACGAGCAGTACTTC
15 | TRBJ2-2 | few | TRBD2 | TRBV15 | CATSILAGDTGELFF | TGTGCCACCAGCATTCTAGCGGGGGACACCGGGGAGCTGTTTTTT
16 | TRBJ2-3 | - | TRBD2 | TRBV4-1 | CASSPVGLASTDTQYF | TGCGCCAGCAGCCCAGTGGGACTAGCGAGCACAGATACGCAGTATTTT
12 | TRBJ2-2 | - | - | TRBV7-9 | CASSSGGGELFF | TGTGCCAGCAGCTCTGGAGGGGGGGAGCTGTTTTTT
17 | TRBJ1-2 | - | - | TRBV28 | CASDGLSTGHINYGYTF | TGTGCCAGCGACGGATTAAGTACAGGGCACATAAACTATGGCTACACCTTC
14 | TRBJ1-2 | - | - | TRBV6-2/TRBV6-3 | CASSKGVANYGYTF | TGTGCCAGCAGCAAAGGGGTCGCTAACTATGGCTACACCTTC
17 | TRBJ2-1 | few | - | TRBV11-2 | CASSASKSGSSYNEQFF | TGTGCCAGCAGCGCCTCCAAAAGCGGAAGCTCCTACAATGAGCAGTTCTTC
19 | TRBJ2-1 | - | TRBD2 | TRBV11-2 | CASSLGRRELAGRFNEQFF | TGTGCCAGCAGCTTAGGTCGCAGGGAGCTAGCGGGACGTTTCAATGAGCAGTTCTTC
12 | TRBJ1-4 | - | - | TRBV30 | CALQGRDEKLFF | TGTGCCTTGCAGGGAAGGGATGAAAAACTGTTTTTT
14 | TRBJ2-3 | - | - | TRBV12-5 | CASAQAGYTDTQYF | TGTGCTAGTGCTCAGGCGGGGTACACAGATACGCAGTATTTT
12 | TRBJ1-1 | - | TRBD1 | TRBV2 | CASRGQHTEAFF | TGTGCCAGCAGGGGACAGCACACTGAAGCTTTCTTT
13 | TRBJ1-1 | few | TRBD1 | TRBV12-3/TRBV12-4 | CASSWDSDTEAFF | TGTGCCAGCAGTTGGGACAGTGACACTGAAGCTTTCTTT
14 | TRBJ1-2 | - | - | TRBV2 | CASSAGSLGYGYTF | TGTGCCAGCAGTGCCGGGAGCTTAGGATATGGCTACACCTTC
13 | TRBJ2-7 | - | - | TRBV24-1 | CATSDSTYYEQYF | TGTGCCACCAGTGATTCCACCTACTACGAGCAGTACTTC